The rows below give T cell receptor beta chains drawn from one sample of a study of blood T cells in healthy people across ages. TCRdb re-called the 5' RACE reads with MiXCR, one entry per CDR3 protein. Here the sample spans about 730,000 distinct CDR3 sequences, roughly 43% being singletons. The specimen sequenced was blood. The receptors derive from a woman aged 55-69 years in good health. The conserved cysteine and the conserved F or W are not part of the CDR3 here.

TRBV5-1 | ASSLDRGLRETQY
TRBV12-3/TRBV12-4 | ASSLRAAGTGEQY
TRBV29-1 | SVRLAAHYNEQF
TRBV29-1 | SVEHSQETQY
TRBV6-2/TRBV6-3 | ASRPPGQGNEQY
TRBV7-9 | ASSGGSEWNEQY
TRBV7-2 | ASSFGNIAVDTQY
TRBV10-3 | AISLTGVNTEAF
TRBV7-9 | ASSLSGSAGNEQY
TRBV12-3/TRBV12-4 | ASSLLRELDTQY
TRBV28 | ASSLIPTDTQY
TRBV7-9 | ASRLSTKREQF
TRBV24-1 | ATSDPSLTSGGADTQY
TRBV12-3/TRBV12-4 | ASSSHSKLAGTATQY
TRBV28 | ASSFPTRGRGRRATTDTQY
TRBV2 | ARRGPNSPLH
TRBV4-2 | ASSSPVSRGYEQY
TRBV9 | ASSVGGVLETQY
TRBV7-2 | ASSLVSASEQETQY
TRBV9 | ASSPTSRAGGWTDTQY
TRBV6-2/TRBV6-3 | ASSSEGQATDTQY
TRBV12-3/TRBV12-4 | ASSLSGQGVDEQY
TRBV28 | ASRRGVSYGYT
TRBV11-2 | ASRSPRQGGAQY
TRBV15 | ATMPGLFYSNQPQH
TRBV5-1 | ASSPRTSELTGEQF
TRBV12-3/TRBV12-4 | ASGLGRGDYEQY
TRBV20-1 | SAREASYEQY
TRBV29-1 | SVSQNGYT
TRBV28 | ASSLYRDNSPLH
TRBV7-2 | ASSQDPTNYGYT
TRBV18 | ASGERGPNEQY
TRBV5-1 | ASSGWTVKTQY
TRBV19 | ASSILGVDNSPLH
TRBV27 | ASSQQGGDNEQY
TRBV6-5 | ASSYSGGRNYGYT
TRBV20-1 | SVPGLAPYEQY
TRBV7-2 | ASNRQGQGSIETQY
TRBV5-5 | ASSLEVALGGHGYT
TRBV29-1 | SVKDPIAKNIQY
TRBV3-1 | ASSHLRLAGGQGGELF
TRBV29-1 | SVEHNTRDMY
TRBV9 | ASSIGEAEQETQY
TRBV5-5 | ASRPRQTYSGANVLT
TRBV7-3 | ASSSTSGPASYNEQY